One and the same sample provided the 8 T cell receptor beta chains below, sequenced in a study of spatial heterogeneity in lung cancer. Study-wide findings and caveats: Expanded intratumoral alpha and beta TCR counts tracked tumor mutation counts.

Time point in this sample: sample taken at primary tumor resection. Their antigens are not known. MiXCR, applied by TCRdb to the 5' RACE reads, yields one record per CDR3 protein. The table records about 9,800 distinct CDR3 sequences, about 50% of them present only once. This sample comprised lung tumor tissue, obtained at surgery. The receptors here all came from a female donor with early-stage non-small cell lung cancer.

This clonotype was picked up a small number of times. The rearrangement uses TRBV3-1 and TRBJ2-1; D unclear. V gave up 1 base and J gave up 6 bases, with 10 bases separating them. Per germline, CDR1 LGHDT and CDR2 YNNKEL (reference sequence). The CDR3 spans 14 residues. CDR3 loop: CASSQAYRRNEQFF. The CDR3 DNA reads TGTGCCAGCAGCCAAGCCTATCGGCGCAATGAGCAGTTCTTC.

J is TRBJ2-7 and V is TRBV29-1; D gene unclear. Germline assignment: CDR1 SQVTM and CDR2 ANQGSEA. Trimming took off 3 bases at V and 4 bases at J, with 10 bases between the two ends. The CDR3 consists of 12 residues. This CDR3 reads CSVETNAYEQYF. The CDR3 nucleotides are TGCAGCGTTGAGACAAACGCTTACGAGCAGTACTTC.

This chain connects TRBV20-1 to TRBJ2-4; D not certain. The V gene's germline CDR1 is DFQATT and CDR2 SNEGSKA (reference sequence). The length of the CDR3 is 15 residues. The CDR3 loop reads CSHTQTHLAKNIQYF. DNA for the CDR3: TGCAGCCACACCCAGACCCATTTAGCCAAAAACATTCAGTACTTC.

Only a few counts were recorded for this clonotype. The rearrangement joins TRBV7-9 to TRBJ1-2; D is possibly TRBD1 (6 bases). The V end lost 2 bases, the J end lost 8 bases, and 12 bases lay between the germline ends. Per germline, CDR1 SEHNR and CDR2 FQNEAQ (reference sequence). The CDR3 runs to 13 residues. This CDR3 is CASSLNQGYGYTF. Written as DNA, the CDR3 is TGTGCCAGCAGCTTAAACCAGGGGTACGGCTACACCTTC.

The gene calls are TRBV7-9 and TRBJ2-2; weak D call: TRBD1 (5 bases). Trimming cost V 3 bases and J 6 bases, with 11 bases left between them. The CDR3 consists of 14 residues. Per germline, CDR1 SEHNR and CDR2 FQNEAQ (reference sequence). DNA of the CDR3: TGTGCCAGCAGCTTTAACAGGTTATCCGGGGAGCTGTTTTTT. It codes for CASSFNRLSGELFF.

This chain uses TRBV12-3 or TRBV12-4 with TRBJ2-7; TRBD1 agrees at 9 bases. The CDR3 loop spans 14 amino acids. Trimming removed 5 bases from V and 7 bases from J; junction bases left unmatched: 9. In nucleotides, the CDR3 is TGTGCCAGCAGTGCCGGGACAGGGAAGTGGGAGCAGTACTTC. This gives the protein CASSAGTGKWEQYF.

The chain is built from TRBV5-1 and TRBJ2-3; TRBD1 aligns across 7 bases. With V trimmed by 5 bases and J by 2 bases, 5 bases remained unmatched. The germline CDR1 and CDR2 sequences are SGHRS and YFSETQ. The CDR3 sequence is 14 residues long. In nucleotides, the CDR3 is TGCGCCAGCAGTAGGGGACAGTCCACAGATACGCAGTATTTT. Protein sequence: CASSRGQSTDTQYF.

This clonotype is judged medium-sized (0.01 to 0.1%). The V and J genes are TRBV7-2 and TRBJ2-7, with 10 bases that match TRBD2. This CDR3 contains 15 residues. CDR1 and CDR2 (germline): SGHTA, FQGNSA. With 1 base clipped from V and 3 bases from J, the junction kept 3 bases outside the gene matches. The CDR3 DNA sequence: TGTGCCAGCAGCTTAGGTACTAGCGGGATCTACGAGCAGTACTTC. The encoded protein is CASSLGTSGIYEQYF. The complete variable domain, with remaining parts taken from reference TRBV7-2 and TRBJ2-7, reads GAGVSQSPSNKVTEKGKDVELRCDPISGHTALYWYRQSLGQGLEFLIYFQGNSAPDKSGLPSDRFSAERTGGSVSTLTIQRTQQEDSAVYLCASSLGTSGIYEQYFGPGTRLTVT.